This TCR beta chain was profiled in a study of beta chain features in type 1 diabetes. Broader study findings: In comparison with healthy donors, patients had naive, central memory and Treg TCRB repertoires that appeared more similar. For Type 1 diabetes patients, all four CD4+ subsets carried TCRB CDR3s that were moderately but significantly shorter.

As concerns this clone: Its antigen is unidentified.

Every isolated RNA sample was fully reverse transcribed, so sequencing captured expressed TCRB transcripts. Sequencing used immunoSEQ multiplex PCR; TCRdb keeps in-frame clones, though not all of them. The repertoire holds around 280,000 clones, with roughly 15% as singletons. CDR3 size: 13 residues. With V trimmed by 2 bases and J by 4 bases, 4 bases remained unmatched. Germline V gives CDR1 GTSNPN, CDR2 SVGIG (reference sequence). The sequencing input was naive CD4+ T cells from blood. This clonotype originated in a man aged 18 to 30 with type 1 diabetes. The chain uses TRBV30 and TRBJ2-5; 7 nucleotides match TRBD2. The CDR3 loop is CAWSTLAAETQYF. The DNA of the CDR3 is TGTGCCTGGAGTACTCTAGCGGCAGAGACCCAGTACTTC.